This entry is about one T cell receptor (beta chain). CDR1 is SQVTM, CDR2 ANQGSEA, per germline. The CDR3 has 13 amino acids. Trimming cost V 3 bases and J 3 bases, with 9 bases left between them. The data derive from a study of chemoradiotherapy in HPV16-positive cancers. Clones were read by immunoSEQ multiplex PCR, and TCRdb kept only the in-frame ones, dropping some. This table holds fewer than 20,000 clones, over 90% found once. This receptor was taken from a human donor with HPV-associated anogenital cancer. Sequenced material: blood, taken from a patient who underwent chemoradiotherapy. The chain couples TRBV29-1 to TRBJ1-5; D possibly corresponds to TRBD1 (5 bases). CDR3 region: CSVEEGVNQPQHF. In DNA, the CDR3 is TGCAGCGTTGAGGAAGGGGTCAATCAGCCCCAGCATTTT.